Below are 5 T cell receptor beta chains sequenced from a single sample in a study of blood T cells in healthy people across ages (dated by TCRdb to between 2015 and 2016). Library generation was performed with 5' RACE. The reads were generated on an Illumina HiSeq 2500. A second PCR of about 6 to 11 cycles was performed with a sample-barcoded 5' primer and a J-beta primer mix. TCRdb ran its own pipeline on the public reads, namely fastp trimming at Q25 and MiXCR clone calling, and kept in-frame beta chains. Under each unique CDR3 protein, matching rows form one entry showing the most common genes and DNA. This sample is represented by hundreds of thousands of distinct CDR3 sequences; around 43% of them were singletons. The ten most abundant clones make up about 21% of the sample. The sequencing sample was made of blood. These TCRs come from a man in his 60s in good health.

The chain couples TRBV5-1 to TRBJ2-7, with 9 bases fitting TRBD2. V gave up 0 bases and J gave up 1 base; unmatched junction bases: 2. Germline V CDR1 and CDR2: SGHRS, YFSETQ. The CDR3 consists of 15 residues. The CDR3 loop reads CASSLASGVSYEQYF. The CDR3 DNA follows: TGCGCCAGCAGCTTGGCTAGCGGGGTGTCCTACGAGCAGTACTTC.

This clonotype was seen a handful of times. CDR3: CASSAGQTLYEQYF. The DNA for the CDR3 is TGTGCCAGCAGTGCAGGACAGACCCTCTACGAGCAGTACTTC. The chain uses TRBV27 and TRBJ2-7; the D gene is possibly TRBD1 (6 bases). V lost 5 bases, J lost 3 bases, and 14 bases lay in between. CDR1 is MNHEY and CDR2 is SMNVEV in the germline V gene (reference sequence). This CDR3 is 14 amino acids long.

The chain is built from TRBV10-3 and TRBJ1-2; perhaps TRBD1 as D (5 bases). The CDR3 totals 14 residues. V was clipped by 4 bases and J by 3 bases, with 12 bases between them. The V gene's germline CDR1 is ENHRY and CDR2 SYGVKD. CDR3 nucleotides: TGTGCCATCAGTGGACAGAGGGGCGACTATGGCTACACCTTC. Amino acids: CAISGQRGDYGYTF.

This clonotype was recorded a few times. The DNA for the CDR3 is TGTGCCAGCAGTTTCGGCTGGGTTGGGCAGGTCCAGAAGGGAACCCAGTACTTC. Protein product: CASSFGWVGQVQKGTQYF. The chain has TRBV28 and TRBJ2-5, with D hard to call. The germline CDR1 and CDR2 sequences are MDHEN and SYDVKM. The CDR3 is 18 residues long. V lost 3 bases and J lost 8, with 28 bases in between.

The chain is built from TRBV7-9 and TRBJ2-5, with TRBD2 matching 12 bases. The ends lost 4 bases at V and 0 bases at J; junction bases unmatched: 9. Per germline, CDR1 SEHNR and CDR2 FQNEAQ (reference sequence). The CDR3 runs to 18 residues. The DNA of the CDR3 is TGTGCCAGCAGCTCTCCCGAGGGACTAGCGGGCTACCAAGAGACCCAGTACTTC. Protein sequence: CASSSPEGLAGYQETQYF.